This entry lists 2 T cell receptor beta chains sequenced from one sample in a study of cytomegalovirus exposure and HLA in healthy donors. PCR involved 60 Vbeta and 13 Jbeta primers. Sequenced by immunoSEQ multiplex PCR; TCRdb stores in-frame clones only, minus some. The sample contains about 110,000 clones, roughly 80% of which appear only once. The sample was PBMCs. These receptors all come from a man aged 30-40 years in good health and CMV-seropositive.

The chain uses TRBV11-3 and TRBJ1-1; D ambiguous. The germline V and J ends were trimmed by 1 base and 5 bases, with 11 bases remaining between them. The CDR3 totals 14 residues. Germline CDR1 reads SGHNT; CDR2 reads YENEEA. CDR3 DNA: TGTGCCAGCAGCTTAGGGAGGGCCGGGACTGAAGCTTTCTTT. It specifies CASSLGRAGTEAFF.

DNA for the CDR3: TGCGCCAGCGCCGCCTCCTACGAGCAGTACTTC. Protein sequence: CASAASYEQYF. This chain links TRBV5-1 with TRBJ2-5; the D is unclear. The closer fit of TRBJ2-7 to the DNA end suggests the J call may be wrong. The length of the CDR3 is 11 residues. Germline V gene data show CDR1 as SGHRS and CDR2 as YFSETQ.